The 20 T cell receptor beta chains given below trace back to one sample, sequenced in a study of cytomegalovirus exposure and HLA in healthy donors. Use of 60 Vbeta and 13 Jbeta primers characterized the PCR. TCRdb's copy holds only in-frame clones and misses some; the assay was immunoSEQ multiplex PCR. The sample records about 140,000 clones, about four fifths being singletons. The sequenced material came from PBMCs. The source of these receptors is a male donor in good health and CMV-seronegative.

V gene TRBV19 combines with J gene TRBJ2-7; TRBD2 is a possible D gene (6 bases). This CDR3 is 14 amino acids long. Trimming removed 5 bases at V and 7 bases at J, with 18 bases between. The germline V gene has CDR1 LNHDA and CDR2 SQIVND (reference sequence). CDR3 sequence reads: CASSPRESLGEQYF. The CDR3 DNA reads as TGTGCCAGTAGTCCCCGGGAGTCCCTAGGGGAGCAGTACTTC. The whole variable domain, filled in from reference TRBV19 and TRBJ2-7, reads DGGITQSPKYLFRKEGQNVTLSCEQNLNHDAMYWYRQDPGQGLRLIYYSQIVNDFQKGDIAEGYSVSREKKESFPLTVTSAQKNPTAFYLCASSPRESLGEQYFGPGTRLTVT.

V gene TRBV7-2 combines with J gene TRBJ2-7; D possibly corresponds to TRBD2 (7 bases). Per the germline V gene, CDR1 is SGHTA and CDR2 is FQGNSA. The CDR3 covers 15 residues. The V end lost 4 bases, the J end lost 3 bases, and 16 bases lay between the germline ends. As DNA, the CDR3 is TGTGCCAGCAGCTCAGTGGGGGGGGCGGGCTACGAGCAGTACTTC. As protein: CASSSVGGAGYEQYF.

The chain joins TRBV15 to TRBJ1-1; D unresolved. CDR3 length equals 13 residues. V dropped 1 base and J dropped 7 bases, with 10 bases sitting between them. In germline, CDR1 is LNHNV, CDR2 YYDKDF (reference sequence). CDR3 nucleotide sequence: TGTGCCACCAGCAGAGGGCAGATTCGTGAAGCTTTCTTT. Its translation: CATSRGQIREAFF.

The CDR3 here is CASSLQPTASGANVLTF. The CDR3, as DNA: TGTGCCAGTAGCCTTCAGCCCACAGCCTCTGGGGCCAACGTCCTGACTTTC. The J gene is TRBJ2-6, the V gene TRBV19, with D uncertain. This CDR3 has 17 amino acids. Trimming cost V 6 bases and J 0 bases, with 15 bases left between them. The V gene's germline CDR1 is LNHDA and CDR2 SQIVND (reference sequence).

The V gene is TRBV27, the J gene TRBJ2-1, with TRBD2 matching 9 bases. With 3 bases clipped from V and 4 bases from J, the junction kept 4 bases outside the gene matches. Germline V gene lookup returns CDR1 MNHEY and CDR2 SMNVEV (reference sequence). This CDR3 is 15 amino acids long. The CDR3 DNA follows: TGTGCCAGCAGTTTCGGGACTAGCTCTTACAATGAGCAGTTCTTC. This gives the protein CASSFGTSSYNEQFF.

CDR3: CASSVELARNLNTGELFF. CDR3 DNA: TGTGCCAGCAGCGTAGAATTAGCGAGGAACTTGAACACCGGGGAGCTGTTTTTT. The genes are TRBV9 and TRBJ2-2; possible D gene TRBD2, 5 bases. This CDR3 region has 18 residues. Germline CDR1 and CDR2: SGDLS and YYNGEE. The ends were cut back, 0 bases at V and 1 base at J, with 16 bases in the middle.

The V call is TRBV7-2, the J call TRBJ2-1, with D possibly matching TRBD2 (7 bases). With 3 bases removed from V and 4 bases from J, the gap between germline ends came to 13 bases. The CDR3 has 15 residues. The germline CDR1 and CDR2 sequences are SGHTA and FQGNSA. This CDR3 is CASSLGEGGYNEQFF. The CDR3 coding sequence is TGTGCCAGCAGCTTGGGCGAGGGGGGGTACAATGAGCAGTTCTTC.

V is TRBV19 and J is TRBJ2-2, with a tentative D call TRBD1 (6 bases). CDR3 length: 16 amino acids. Germline CDR1 is LNHDA and CDR2 is SQIVND (reference sequence). V lost 7 bases and J lost 0, with 15 bases in between. In DNA form, the CDR3 reads TGTGCCAGTACCACTACGGGACATTCGAACACCGGGGAGCTGTTTTTT. Translated: CASTTTGHSNTGELFF.

This clone was detected only once. This chain uses TRBV6-5 with TRBJ1-2; D is perhaps TRBD1 (6 bases). CDR1 is MNHEY and CDR2 is SVGAGI in the germline V gene. This CDR3 has 15 amino acids. The V end lost 4 bases, the J end lost 1 base, and 13 bases lay between the germline ends. The CDR3 sequence: CASSFLRQDNYGYTF. DNA for the CDR3: TGTGCCAGCAGTTTCCTTAGACAGGATAACTATGGCTACACCTTC.

Here the CDR3 reads CASSSSTGGVGNIQYF. The CDR3 DNA follows: TGTGCCAGCAGCTCTTCGACAGGGGGCGTCGGAAACATTCAGTACTTC. This chain uses TRBV7-2 with TRBJ2-4, with 10 positions matching TRBD1. The CDR3 has 16 amino acids. The J segment lost 6 bases and the V segment lost 4 bases, leaving 9 bases of the junction unmatched. Looked up from germline, CDR1 is SGHTA and CDR2 is FQGNSA.

This chain joins TRBV10-3 and TRBJ2-1; no firm D call. Germline V gene lookup returns CDR1 ENHRY and CDR2 SYGVKD. Trimming cost V 0 bases and J 8 bases, with 8 bases left between them. CDR3 length: 13 amino acids. In nucleotides, the CDR3 is TGTGCCATCAGTGAGTCTAGTCCTGATGAGCAGTTCTTC. Translated, it gives CAISESSPDEQFF.

The rearrangement uses TRBV7-2 and TRBJ1-6, with D possibly matching TRBD1 (5 bases). V lost 5 bases to trimming and J lost 7 bases, with 15 bases between them. The CDR3 extends over 15 amino acids. Germline V gives CDR1 SGHTA, CDR2 FQGNSA. This chain's CDR3 is CASSGGRGGNSPLHF. The CDR3 bases are TGTGCCAGCAGCGGGGGGAGGGGTGGGAATTCACCCCTCCACTTT.

V and J are TRBV15 and TRBJ1-1; D possibly corresponds to TRBD1 (6 bases). The V end was cut by 0 bases, the J end by 2 bases, with 13 bases between. CDR3 length: 16 amino acids. Germline V gives CDR1 LNHNV, CDR2 YYDKDF (reference sequence). For the CDR3, the DNA is TGTGCCACCAGCAGAGACTTGGGGGGGCCCAACACTGAAGCTTTCTTT. This sequence encodes CATSRDLGGPNTEAFF.

This rearrangement joins TRBV27 to TRBJ1-1; TRBD1 matches 8 bases. Trimming at V came to 6 bases and at J to 4 bases, leaving 4 bases not matched to a gene. CDR1 is MNHEY, CDR2 SMNVEV, per germline (reference sequence). CDR3 length equals 13 residues. The CDR3 is CASSTTGGTEAFF. CDR3 DNA: TGTGCCAGCAGCACTACAGGGGGCACTGAAGCTTTCTTT.

This sequence joins TRBV9 and TRBJ2-1; 12 bases fit TRBD2. CDR1 and CDR2 from the germline V gene are SGDLS and YYNGEE. V trimming: 0 bases; J trimming: 6 bases; junction bases outside the gene matches: 1. CDR3 length equals 15 residues. CDR3 nucleotide sequence: TGTGCCAGCAGCGTAGGACTAGCGGGGGCCAATGAGCAGTTCTTC. Its protein is CASSVGLAGANEQFF.

This chain joins TRBV27 and TRBJ2-1, with D tentatively TRBD1 (5 bases). Trimming took off 3 bases at V and 1 base at J, with 16 bases between the two ends. Per germline, CDR1 MNHEY and CDR2 SMNVEV (reference sequence). CDR3 length equals 17 residues. CDR3 sequence: CASSFRPLAGSYNEQFF. Here the CDR3 DNA reads TGTGCCAGCAGTTTCCGACCTCTCGCAGGGTCCTACAATGAGCAGTTCTTC.

The V gene is TRBV18, the J gene TRBJ1-2; tentatively, D is TRBD1 (6 bases). The CDR3 sequence is 13 residues long. The germline CDR1 and CDR2 sequences are KGHSH and LQKENI. Trimming removed 3 bases from V and 8 bases from J, with 13 bases in between. In DNA form, the CDR3 reads TGTGCCAGCTCACCCCACAGGGCAGGGGGCTACACCTTC. This codes for CASSPHRAGGYTF.

This sequence joins TRBV14 and TRBJ2-3, with 9 bases fitting TRBD1. This CDR3 has 17 amino acids. V lost 1 base, J lost 5 bases, and 10 bases stayed unmatched. Germline V gives CDR1 SGHDN, CDR2 FVKESK. The CDR3 DNA sequence: TGTGCCAGCAGCCAAGGGTTTCGGGACAGGGTGATAGATACGCAGTATTTT. Amino acid sequence: CASSQGFRDRVIDTQYF. Combining the CDR3 with reference TRBV14 and TRBJ2-3 gives the whole variable domain EAGVTQFPSHSVIEKGQTVTLRCDPISGHDNLYWYRRVMGKEIKFLLHFVKESKQDESGMPNNRFLAERTGGTYSTLKVQPAELEDSGVYFCASSQGFRDRVIDTQYFGPGTRLTVL.

The V gene is TRBV4-3, the J gene TRBJ1-5; D possibly corresponds to TRBD1 (6 bases). The length of the CDR3 is 16 residues. CDR1 and CDR2 from the germline V gene are LGHNA and YSLEER. V gave up 3 bases and J gave up 1 base, with 13 bases separating them. The CDR3 sequence is CASSHVGGGSNQPQHF. The CDR3 nucleotides are TGCGCCAGCAGCCATGTTGGGGGGGGCAGCAATCAGCCCCAGCATTTT.

V usage is TRBV7-8 and J usage is TRBJ1-2; D might be TRBD1 (5 bases). V was shortened by 1 base and J by 8 bases, with 14 bases between the two germline ends. The CDR3 runs to 14 residues. The germline V gene encodes CDR1 SGHVS and CDR2 FQNEAQ. The CDR3 region is CASSLDTGTWGYTF. The CDR3 coding sequence is TGTGCCAGCAGCTTAGATACCGGGACTTGGGGCTACACCTTC.